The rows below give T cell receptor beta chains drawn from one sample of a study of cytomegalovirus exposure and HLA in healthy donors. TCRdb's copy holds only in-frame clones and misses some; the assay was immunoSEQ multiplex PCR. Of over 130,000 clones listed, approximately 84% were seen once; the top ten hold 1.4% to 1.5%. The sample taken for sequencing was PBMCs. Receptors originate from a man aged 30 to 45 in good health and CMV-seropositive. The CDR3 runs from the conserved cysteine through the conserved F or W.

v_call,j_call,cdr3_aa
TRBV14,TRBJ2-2,CASSLALQGTDTGELFF
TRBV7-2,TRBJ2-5,CASSPQGTVEQYF
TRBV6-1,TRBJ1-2,CASSQEAGVIYGYTF
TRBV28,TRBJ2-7,CASSLPPPNYEQYF
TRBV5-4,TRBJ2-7,CASSSTGGSTGQYF
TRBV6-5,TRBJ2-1,CASSPRLVLEQFF
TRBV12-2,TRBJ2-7,CASRGPRDSLYEQYF
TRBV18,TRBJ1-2,CASSPPQGNYGYTF
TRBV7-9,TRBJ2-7,CASSPILSEQYF
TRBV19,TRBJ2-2,CASTSNGETGELFF
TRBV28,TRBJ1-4,CAVLGSANEKLFF
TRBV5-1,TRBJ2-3,CASSLAGSPDTQYF
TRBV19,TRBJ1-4,CASSIGRVTNEKLFF
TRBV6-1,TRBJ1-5,CASSVTGGNQPQHF
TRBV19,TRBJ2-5,CASSYLGNSGGLYF
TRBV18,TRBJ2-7,CASSISGSGTNSYEQYF
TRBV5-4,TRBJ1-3,CASSPGGRYSGNTIYF
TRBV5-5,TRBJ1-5,CASSLVNIIGHYSNQPQHF
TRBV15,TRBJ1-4,CATSRGQGNEKLFF
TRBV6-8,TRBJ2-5,CASSEDPTRRETQYF
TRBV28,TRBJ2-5,CASSFTRGLETQYF
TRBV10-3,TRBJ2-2,CAISEPSGGPNTGELFF
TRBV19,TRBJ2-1,CASHWGRSSYNEQFF
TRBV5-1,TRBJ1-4,CASSLGSQGEKLFF
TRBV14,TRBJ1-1,CASSQAGGPLLNTEAFF
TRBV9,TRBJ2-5,CASSPRVLAGKETQYF
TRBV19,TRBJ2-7,CASSSAYEQYF
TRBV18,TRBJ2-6,CASSPPQGTIPSGANVLTF
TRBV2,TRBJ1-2,CASRGQGIYGYTF